Listed below are T cell receptor beta chains from one sample, sequenced in a study of blood T cell repertoires in COVID-19. TCRdb's table, derived via immunoSEQ multiplex PCR, lists solely in-frame clones and lacks some. In the table there are more than 65,000 clones, more than 75% of which are singletons. The specimen was peripheral blood. These receptors came from a human donor in a cohort sampled during active COVID-19. Each CDR3 is given with its conserved first and last residue.

v_gene	j_gene	CDR3aa
TRBV27	TRBJ2-7	CASRMTNGYEQYF
TRBV5-6	TRBJ1-2	CASSPPGGYGYTF
TRBV18	TRBJ1-5	CASSGASNQPQHF
TRBV2	TRBJ1-4	CASSWVDYRGGDEKLFF
TRBV27	TRBJ2-7	CASSFRQGSYEQYF
TRBV11-2	TRBJ2-7	CASRHRGGGTGYYEQYF
TRBV30	TRBJ2-7	CASRLAGDAYEQYF
TRBV6-2/TRBV6-3	TRBJ1-2	CASSYTERYTF
TRBV10-2	TRBJ1-2	CASSGGVGAPSYGYTF
TRBV23-1	TRBJ2-3	CASSRKLTSSTDTQYF
TRBV5-1	TRBJ1-4	CASSLGQGNEKLFF
TRBV7-2	TRBJ2-7	CASSLGRQGSYEQYF
TRBV28	TRBJ1-5	CASSFGESQPQHF
TRBV5-1	TRBJ1-1	CASSLLSENTEAFF
TRBV27	TRBJ1-6	CASKEALNNSPLHF
TRBV30	TRBJ2-5	CAWSGTGGQETQYF
TRBV21-1	TRBJ2-7	CASSNGQGRETYEQYF
TRBV5-1	TRBJ1-3	CASSPGDSSGNTIYF
TRBV4-2	TRBJ2-7	CASSQGSTGSYEQYF
TRBV12-3/TRBV12-4	TRBJ2-7	CASSGGLPGKYF
TRBV7-9	TRBJ1-4	CASSPAAPGPGQAEKLFF
TRBV27	TRBJ2-7	CASLAGNEQYF
TRBV5-1	TRBJ1-1	CASSPAGRGENIPLDTEAFF
TRBV27	TRBJ1-2	CASSLKAIRGMDYGYTF
TRBV7-2	TRBJ1-5	CASSPTVSGQPQHF
TRBV5-6	TRBJ1-3	CASSWGRSGNTIYF
TRBV3-1/TRBV3-2	TRBJ1-5	CASSPSGDEKNQPQHF
TRBV30	TRBJ2-7	CAWSVRAGYEQYF
TRBV9	TRBJ1-1	CASSPDASGFPSTEAFF
TRBV4-1	TRBJ2-7	CASSSGGGLGAEQYF
TRBV5-6	TRBJ2-3	CASSVPPGGTDTQYF